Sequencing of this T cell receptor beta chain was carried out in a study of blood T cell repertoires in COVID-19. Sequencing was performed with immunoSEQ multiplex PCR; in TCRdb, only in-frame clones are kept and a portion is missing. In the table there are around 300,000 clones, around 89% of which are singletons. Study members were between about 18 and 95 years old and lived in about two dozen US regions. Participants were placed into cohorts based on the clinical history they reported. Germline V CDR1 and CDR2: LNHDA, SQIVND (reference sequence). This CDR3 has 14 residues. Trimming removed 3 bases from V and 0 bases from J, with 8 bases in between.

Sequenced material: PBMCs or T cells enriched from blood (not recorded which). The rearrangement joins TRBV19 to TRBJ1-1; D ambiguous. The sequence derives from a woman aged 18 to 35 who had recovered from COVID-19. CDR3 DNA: TGTGCCAGTAGTATTTTGGGCGTGAACACTGAAGCTTTCTTT. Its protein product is CASSILGVNTEAFF.